The 27 T cell receptor beta chains in this list originate from one sample, sequenced in a study of blood T cells in healthy people across ages. Together with a sample-barcoded 5' primer, a J-beta primer mix was included in a second PCR lasting roughly 6 to 12 cycles. TCRdb called the 5' RACE reads again in MiXCR, with one record for every CDR3 protein. The data contain roughly 2 million distinct CDR3 sequences, roughly 52% of them singletons. The sequenced sample consisted of blood. All receptors come from a woman aged 35 to 49 in good health.

This chain connects TRBV12-3 or TRBV12-4 to TRBJ1-1; TRBD1 matches 7 bases. Trimming cost V 3 bases and J 4 bases; bases outside gene matches: 8. This CDR3 is built from 15 residues. The CDR3 reads CASSLATGVATEAFF. CDR3 coding DNA: TGTGCCAGCAGTTTGGCCACAGGGGTGGCCACTGAAGCTTTCTTT.

This clonotype was counted only a few times. The rearrangement links TRBV5-4 to TRBJ2-4; D might be TRBD1 (5 bases). This CDR3 region has 15 residues. The V gene lost 0 bases and the J gene lost 6 bases, with 13 bases spanning the gap. Germline V gene data show CDR1 as SGHNT and CDR2 as YYREEE (reference sequence). This CDR3 is CASSLGNLQGNIQYF. The CDR3 bases are TGTGCCAGCAGCTTGGGGAACCTTCAGGGAAACATTCAGTACTTC.

The chain joins TRBV20-1 to TRBJ1-2; a weak D match, TRBD1 (6 bases). The CDR3 contains 15 residues. From germline, CDR1 is DFQATT and CDR2 SNEGSKA (reference sequence). Trimming shortened V by 2 bases and J by 4 bases, and 17 bases separated the two germline ends. The CDR3 region has the DNA TGCAGTGCTAGATCGTTGGGGCAGGGGCTCTATGGCTACACCTTC. Residues: CSARSLGQGLYGYTF.

This clonotype was observed a handful of times. The chain has TRBV18 and TRBJ2-4; D is perhaps TRBD1 or TRBD2 (5 bases each). V was shortened by 3 bases and J by 9 bases, with 9 bases between the two germline ends. The CDR3 sequence is 12 residues long. Germline values: CDR1 KGHSH, CDR2 LQKENI. As DNA, the CDR3 is TGTGCCAGCTCACCTGGGACCAGCATTCAGTACTTC. The encoded protein is CASSPGTSIQYF.

The gene calls are TRBV25-1 and TRBJ1-2; TRBD1 is a possible D gene (5 bases). Trimming left V 9 bases short and J 2 bases short, with 10 bases between. The germline V gene encodes CDR1 MGHDK and CDR2 SYGVNS. CDR3 length: 12 amino acids. DNA of the CDR3: TGTGCCAGTAATAAGGGGAACTATGGCTACACCTTC. Translated, it gives CASNKGNYGYTF.

This sequence joins TRBV7-2 and TRBJ1-5, with TRBD1 identical over 11 bases. From germline, CDR1 is SGHTA and CDR2 FQGNSA. The CDR3 extends over 15 amino acids. V was clipped by 8 bases and J by 6 bases; unmatched bases: 9. The CDR3 spells CASGRDRGIPQPQHF. CDR3 sequence (DNA): TGTGCCAGCGGCCGGGACAGGGGGATTCCTCAGCCCCAGCATTTT.

This clonotype appeared a few times. V usage is TRBV28 and J usage is TRBJ1-2; no clear D. The V gene lost 3 bases and the J gene lost 8 bases, with 13 bases spanning the gap. This CDR3 is built from 13 residues. Germline V lookup: CDR1 MDHEN, CDR2 SYDVKM. The CDR3 region has the DNA TGTGCCAGCAGTTTCTGGCCGGTAAGGGGCTACACCTTC. It encodes CASSFWPVRGYTF.

The gene calls are TRBV7-2 and TRBJ2-3; D may be TRBD1 (5 bases). V lost 4 bases to trimming and J lost 5 bases, with 16 bases between them. Germline CDR1 reads SGHTA; CDR2 reads FQGNSA. This CDR3 has 15 residues. The CDR3 DNA is TGTGCCAGCAGCTCAGGGTTCTCGTTACTAGATACGCAGTATTTT. This codes for CASSSGFSLLDTQYF.

This clonotype appeared a few times. The rearrangement links TRBV7-2 to TRBJ2-1; no clear D gene. Trimming stripped 5 bases from V and 7 bases from J, with 12 bases between. The CDR3 has 13 residues. Per the germline V gene, CDR1 is SGHTA and CDR2 is FQGNSA. CDR3: CASSLYDWNEQFF. The CDR3 bases are TGTGCCAGCAGCCTATACGACTGGAATGAGCAGTTCTTC.

Points on this clonotype: A read error may account for a junction end that differs from germline. The chain carries TRBV13 and TRBJ2-1; 8 bases match TRBD2. In germline, CDR1 is PRHDT, CDR2 FYEKMQ (reference sequence). The CDR3 loop spans 15 amino acids. The CDR3 sequence: CASSLPAGVYIEQFF. The CDR3 nucleotides read TGTGCCAGCAGCTTACCAGCGGGGGTCTACATTGAGCAGTTCTTC.

Comment on this clonotype: A much larger clonotype is one base distant, so this may be a read error. This rearrangement joins TRBV29-1 to TRBJ2-4, with 11 bases aligning to TRBD1. The J call may be in error: the DNA end matches TRBJ2-7 better. Per germline, CDR1 SQVTM and CDR2 ANQGSEA. The CDR3 runs to 14 residues. DNA of the CDR3: TGCAACGTGTCCGGGACAGGGGGGACCTACGAGCAGTACTTC. Translation: CNVSGTGGTYEQYF.

This clonotype was counted only a few times. The CDR3 nucleotides read TGCAGTCTAAAATACGCCGGGACAGGCGGTGGCTACACCTTC. Translation: CSLKYAGTGGGYTF. The chain couples TRBV20-1 to TRBJ1-2; 8 bases line up with TRBD1. The CDR3 is 14 residues long. CDR1 and CDR2 (germline): DFQATT, SNEGSKA (reference sequence). After removal of 8 bases from V and 7 bases from J, the junction contained 15 bases not matched to a gene.

The V gene is TRBV7-2, the J gene TRBJ2-1; TRBD2 matches 7 bases. The J call may be wrong; the DNA end is better matched by TRBJ2-7. CDR1 is SGHTA, CDR2 FQGNSA, per germline. The CDR3 loop spans 16 amino acids. CDR3 nucleotides: TGTGCCAGCAGCCGCTCTAGTAGTAGCGGGTACAATGAGCAGTACTTC. It is translated as CASSRSSSSGYNEQYF.

The V call is TRBV7-2, the J call TRBJ1-6, with D hard to call. V was shortened by 1 base and J by 4 bases, with 14 bases between the two germline ends. The germline gives CDR1 SGHTA, CDR2 FQGNSA. The CDR3 is 17 amino acids. The CDR3, as DNA: TGTGCCAGCAGCTTAGACAGAAAGCCCACTTATAATTCACCCCTCCACTTT. Protein: CASSLDRKPTYNSPLHF.

This clonotype showed up just a few times. The chain recombines TRBV4-2 with TRBJ2-7; TRBD1 might be the D (5 bases). In germline, CDR1 is LGHNA, CDR2 YNFKEQ. V was pared by 0 bases and J by 7 bases, with 10 bases between. The length of the CDR3 is 13 residues. The CDR3 sequence: CASSQDVAGEQYF. As DNA, the CDR3 is TGTGCCAGCAGCCAAGACGTGGCAGGGGAGCAGTACTTC.

The chain recombines TRBV20-1 with TRBJ1-2; the match to TRBD1 covers 10 bases. The V segment lost 6 bases and the J segment 0 bases; nucleotides outside the gene matches: 13. This CDR3 spans 17 amino acids. Per germline, CDR1 DFQATT and CDR2 SNEGSKA (reference sequence). The CDR3 reads CSAPFGTGVGSNYGYTF. CDR3 coding DNA: TGCAGTGCACCGTTCGGGACAGGGGTGGGATCTAACTATGGCTACACCTTC.

The V and J genes are TRBV29-1 and TRBJ1-1; 8 bases are shared with TRBD1. Unmatched junction bases numbered 2, after V lost 7 bases and J lost 1 base. This CDR3 has 12 amino acids. Looked up from germline, CDR1 is SQVTM and CDR2 is ANQGSEA. The CDR3 DNA reads as TGCAGCGCCGGACAGGGGAACACTGAAGCTTTCTTT. This gives the protein CSAGQGNTEAFF.

J is TRBJ2-7 and V is TRBV5-1, with D possibly TRBD1 on 5 matching bases. V was pared by 0 bases and J by 2 bases, with 12 bases between. The CDR3 is 15 residues long. Per the germline V gene, CDR1 is SGHRS and CDR2 is YFSETQ. The CDR3 loop is CASSLETGPTYEQYF. The CDR3 bases are TGCGCCAGCAGCTTGGAAACAGGCCCAACCTACGAGCAGTACTTC.

This clonotype appeared a few times. The chain recombines TRBV5-5 with TRBJ2-3, with D possibly being TRBD1 (6 bases). The V gene's germline CDR1 is SGHKS and CDR2 YYEKEE (reference sequence). This CDR3 is built from 13 residues. V shed 4 bases and J shed 2 bases, with 8 bases lying between them. The CDR3 DNA reads TGTGCCAGCAGCCGGGACATCACAGATACGCAGTATTTT. Protein sequence: CASSRDITDTQYF.

The chain employs TRBV20-1 and TRBJ2-1, with 9 bases lining up with TRBD1. V gave up 5 bases and J gave up 7 bases; unmatched junction bases: 9. The CDR3 length is 14 residues. In germline, CDR1 is DFQATT, CDR2 SNEGSKA (reference sequence). The CDR3 DNA is TGCAGTGCTCGGCCGGGACAGGGTTTTAATGAGCAGTTCTTC. Protein sequence: CSARPGQGFNEQFF.

A remark on this clonotype: A much larger clone lies a single base off, so this may be a read error. The chain recombines TRBV20-1 with TRBJ2-1; TRBD2 is a possible D gene (6 bases). Germline CDR1 is DFQATT and CDR2 is SNEGSKA (reference sequence). Deletions cut 3 bases from V and 4 bases from J, with 10 bases between. The CDR3 runs 13 residues. The CDR3 bases are TGCAGTGCTAGCGCGGGGAAGTACAATGAGCAGTTCTTC. Amino acid sequence: CSASAGKYNEQFF.

This clonotype was seen more than once but under ten times. V and J are TRBV4-3 and TRBJ2-3, with D perhaps matching TRBD2 (6 bases). Germline V gene lookup returns CDR1 LGHNA and CDR2 YSLEER. The CDR3 sequence is 16 residues long. Between the trimmed V and J ends, which lost 0 bases and 2 bases, there was a span of 12 bases. The CDR3 loop reads CASSQEGWGLTDTQYF. The CDR3 region has the DNA TGCGCCAGCAGCCAAGAGGGTTGGGGACTCACAGATACGCAGTATTTT.

The chain carries TRBV12-3 or TRBV12-4 and TRBJ2-3; D possibly corresponds to TRBD2 (6 bases). Trimming removed 5 bases at V and 4 bases at J, with 13 bases between. This CDR3 spans 14 amino acids. CDR3 residues: CASSRLGPADTQYF. The CDR3 DNA sequence: TGTGCCAGCAGTCGACTAGGACCGGCAGATACGCAGTATTTT.

This chain's CDR3 is CASSASGTTHEQYF. The DNA for the CDR3 is TGTGCCAGCAGCGCTTCAGGGACTACCCACGAGCAGTACTTC. V is TRBV9 and J is TRBJ2-7, with 7 bases that match TRBD2. The CDR3 is 14 amino acids. Trimming took 3 bases from V and 5 from J; bases not matched to a gene: 8. Germline CDR1 and CDR2: SGDLS and YYNGEE. Filled out from reference TRBV9 and TRBJ2-7, the complete variable domain reads DSGVTQTPKHLITATGQRVTLRCSPRSGDLSVYWYQQSLDQGLQFLIQYYNGEERAKGNILERFSAQQFPDLHSELNLSSLELGDSALYFCASSASGTTHEQYFGPGTRLTVT.

The rearrangement links TRBV5-6 to TRBJ2-7, with D perhaps matching TRBD1 or TRBD2 (6 bases each). The germline V gene has CDR1 SGHDT and CDR2 YYEEEE. V was clipped by 4 bases and J by 7 bases, with 18 bases between them. The CDR3 runs 14 residues. The chain's CDR3 is CASSKGGTYNEQYF. The CDR3 nucleotides are TGTGCCAGCAGCAAAGGGGGGACTTACAATGAGCAGTACTTC.

V usage is TRBV25-1 and J usage is TRBJ1-4; a possible D gene is TRBD1 (5 bases). The CDR3 is 14 residues long. The germline gives CDR1 MGHDK, CDR2 SYGVNS. The V end lost 6 bases, the J end lost 8 bases, and 16 bases lay between the germline ends. CDR3 in amino acids: CASSAGGTGEKLFF. The CDR3 DNA follows: TGTGCCAGCAGCGCAGGTGGGACTGGGGAAAAACTGTTTTTT.

The gene calls are TRBV6-6 and TRBJ2-7; D not resolved. Near its end, the DNA agrees better with TRBJ2-5, so the J call may be wrong. The CDR3 loop spans 14 amino acids. Germline CDR1 is MNHNY and CDR2 is SVGAGI (reference sequence). The CDR3 sequence: CASSKDYVQETQYF. The CDR3 coding sequence is TGTGCCAGCAGTAAGGATTACGTTCAGGAGACCCAGTACTTC.